A selection of T cell receptor beta chains follows, all from one sample in a study of glioma-infiltrating T cells after dendritic cell vaccination. Some clones are missing from TCRdb's copy, which holds only in-frame ones; the method was immunoSEQ multiplex PCR. The sample carries 50,000 to 80,000 clones, 82% recorded once. The source was blood, collected before dendritic cell vaccination. These receptors were taken from a human donor with glioblastoma. CDR3s include the opening cysteine and the closing phenylalanine or tryptophan. The order of the fields is CDR3 protein, J gene, D gene, V gene. The D gene is left open where the match is weak.

CASSSGQPHTDTQYF,TRBJ2-3,-,TRBV7-2
CASSPRTSAETQYF,TRBJ2-5,TRBD2,TRBV9
CASSVALGLMNTEAFF,TRBJ1-1,-,TRBV9
CASSPDRFNQPQHF,TRBJ1-5,TRBD1,TRBV2
CASSPRGGYEQYF,TRBJ2-7,TRBD2,TRBV18
CASASPGGSAETQYF,TRBJ2-5,TRBD2,TRBV9
CASSLARGSANTEAFF,TRBJ1-1,-,TRBV5-8
CASRYYEQYF,TRBJ2-7,-,TRBV2
CASSFTWDSVNQPQHF,TRBJ1-5,TRBD1,TRBV27
CASSEGRVGPQHF,TRBJ1-5,-,TRBV6-1
CASSQVPWTSGYEQYF,TRBJ2-7,TRBD2,TRBV4-1
CASSLPGHEPYEQYF,TRBJ2-7,-,TRBV5-6
CASRFTGGQETQYF,TRBJ2-5,TRBD1,TRBV6-1
CASSQTFSGNTIYF,TRBJ1-3,-,TRBV6-1
CASSIGGGGNSPLHF,TRBJ1-6,-,TRBV19
CASSDLAGQPETQYF,TRBJ2-5,TRBD2,TRBV2
CASSQVLGGSGNTIYF,TRBJ1-3,-,TRBV4-2
CASSADIQETQYF,TRBJ2-5,-,TRBV18
CASSQGEDYEQYF,-,-,TRBV6-5
CASSSGGGYQPQHF,TRBJ1-5,-,TRBV2
CASSLSGGAGWGSYEQYF,TRBJ2-7,TRBD2,TRBV7-2
CASSSGQGLGNTIYF,TRBJ1-3,TRBD1,TRBV7-9
CASSPRQGSGNTIYF,TRBJ1-3,TRBD1,TRBV5-1
CASSIMGQGIYGYTF,TRBJ1-2,TRBD1,TRBV19
CASSLHEGGTYEQYF,TRBJ2-7,-,TRBV18
CASSPGGNRVGTDTQYF,TRBJ2-3,-,TRBV5-1
CASSPGGSGNTIYF,TRBJ1-3,TRBD1,TRBV5-1
CASRPRVKAKTQYF,TRBJ2-5,-,TRBV28
CASSERYEKLFF,TRBJ1-4,-,TRBV2
CASSILGSNQPQHF,TRBJ1-5,-,TRBV19
CASSEQPGGHNEQFF,TRBJ2-1,-,TRBV2
CASSPGSGGDTQYF,TRBJ2-3,-,TRBV18
CASSQDLGGGYTF,TRBJ1-2,-,TRBV4-1
CASSLTGGVRETQYF,TRBJ2-5,-,TRBV7-6
CAIGGTGIQPQHF,TRBJ1-5,TRBD1,TRBV10-3
CASSLKARGTGELFF,TRBJ2-2,-,TRBV7-7
CASSDSHNQPQHF,TRBJ1-5,-,TRBV2
CASSQGPGRSYEQYF,TRBJ2-7,-,TRBV4-1
CSVVPGQANYGYTF,TRBJ1-2,TRBD1,TRBV29-1
CASGLAGFNQPQHF,TRBJ1-5,-,TRBV12-5
CASRDKNTEAFF,TRBJ1-1,-,TRBV7-6
CASSVTQGSTGELFF,TRBJ2-2,-,TRBV9
CASSQRTGGEDTQYF,TRBJ2-3,TRBD1,TRBV4-1